This TCR beta chain was sequenced in a study of T cells in Graves' hyperthyroidism and ophthalmopathy. Amplified TCR beta CDR3 regions derived from RNA transcripts. RT-PCR in the first round (using the HTBI primer set) targeted the TCR CDR3. Using its own MiXCR run on the multiplex PCR reads, TCRdb lists one record per CDR3 protein. The sample lists nearly 600,000 distinct CDR3 sequences, 13% to 15% occurring once. Together with thyroid ultrasound, orbital computed tomography, serum thyroxine and TRAb, clinical symptoms were used for diagnoses. This clonotype was obtained from a woman under 30 with Graves' ophthalmopathy. The sequencing input was blood.

The CDR3 nucleotides are TGTGCCAGCAGTTACCCGGACAGATACAATGAGCAGTTCTTC. It codes for CASSYPDRYNEQFF. The rearrangement uses TRBV6-2 or TRBV6-3 and TRBJ2-1, with D possibly being TRBD1 (6 bases). The CDR3 contains 14 residues. The V and J ends lost 2 bases and 4 bases respectively, with 9 bases between them. Germline V lookup: CDR1 MNHEY, CDR2 SVGEGT.